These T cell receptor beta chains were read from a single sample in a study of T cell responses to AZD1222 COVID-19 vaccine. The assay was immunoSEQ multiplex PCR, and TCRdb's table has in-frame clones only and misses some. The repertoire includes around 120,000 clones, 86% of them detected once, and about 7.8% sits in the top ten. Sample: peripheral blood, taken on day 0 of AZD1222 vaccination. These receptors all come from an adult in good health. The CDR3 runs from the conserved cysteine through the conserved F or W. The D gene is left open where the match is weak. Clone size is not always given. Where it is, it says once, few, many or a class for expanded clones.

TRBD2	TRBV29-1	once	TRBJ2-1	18	TGCAGCGTTGGAGCTGGAGGGACTAGCGCCTGGAGATTGAATGAGCAGTTCTTC	CSVGAGGTSAWRLNEQFF
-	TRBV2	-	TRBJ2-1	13	TGTGCCAGCAGTGAATATGGTGGGGATGAGCAGTTCTTC	CASSEYGGDEQFF
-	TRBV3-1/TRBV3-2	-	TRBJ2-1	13	TGTGCCAGCAGCCAAGGCCGCCACAATGAGCAGTTCTTC	CASSQGRHNEQFF
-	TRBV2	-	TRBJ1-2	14	TGTGCCAGCAGTGGGACAGCCGGTAACTATGGCTACACCTTC	CASSGTAGNYGYTF
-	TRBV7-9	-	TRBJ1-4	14	TGTGCCAGCAGGGAGCTGGGTTTGTGGGAAAAACTGTTTTTT	CASRELGLWEKLFF
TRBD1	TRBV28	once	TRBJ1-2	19	TGTGCCAGCAGTTTATTAGGGGGACAGGGGGCTGTAGCTAACTATGGCTACACCTTC	CASSLLGGQGAVANYGYTF
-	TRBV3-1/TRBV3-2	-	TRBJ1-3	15	TGTGCCAGCAGCCCTGGGGGGGCCAGAGGAAACACCATATATTTT	CASSPGGARGNTIYF
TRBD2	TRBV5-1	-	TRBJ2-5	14	TGCGCCAGCAGTCGAGGACTAGTGAGAGAGACCCAGTACTTC	CASSRGLVRETQYF
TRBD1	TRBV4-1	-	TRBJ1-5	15	TGCGCCAGCAGCCACAGACAGGGTGGCAATCAGCCCCAGCATTTT	CASSHRQGGNQPQHF
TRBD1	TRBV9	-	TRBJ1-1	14	TGTGCCAGCAGCGCCCCCGGGACAGGGGTGCAAGCTTTCTTT	CASSAPGTGVQAFF
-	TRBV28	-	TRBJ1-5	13	TGTGCCAGCAGGGGCCGGGGCAATCAGCCCCAGCATTTT	CASRGRGNQPQHF
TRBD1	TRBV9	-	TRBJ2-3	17	TGTGCCAGCAGCGTAGAGCAAGGACAGGGGGCTCCGCGGGCGCAGTATTTT	CASSVEQGQGAPRAQYF
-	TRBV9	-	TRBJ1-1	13	TGTGCCAGCAGCGTTGACGGGGGCACTGAAGCTTTCTTT	CASSVDGGTEAFF
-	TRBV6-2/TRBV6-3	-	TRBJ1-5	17	TGTGCCAGCAGTTACTGGCCAGGGAAGGAGAGAAATCAGCCCCAGCATTTT	CASSYWPGKERNQPQHF
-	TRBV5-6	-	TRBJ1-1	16	TGTGCCAGCAGCGTGGTGGGGCCGGCGATGAACACTGAAGCTTTCTTT	CASSVVGPAMNTEAFF
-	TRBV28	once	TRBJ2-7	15	TGTGCCAGCACCAAAAATGCTCTAAGGGGCTACGAGCAGTACTTC	CASTKNALRGYEQYF
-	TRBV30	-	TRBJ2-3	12	TGTGCCTGGAGCGGTCGGGGGGATACGCAGTATTTT	CAWSGRGDTQYF
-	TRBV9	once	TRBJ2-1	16	TGTGCCAGCAGCGTAGCGTCGGCTCGGTCTTACAATGAGCAGTTCTTC	CASSVASARSYNEQFF
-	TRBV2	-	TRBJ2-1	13	TGTGCCAGCAGTCTTCTCCTAGGGAGGGAGCAGTTCTTC	CASSLLLGREQFF
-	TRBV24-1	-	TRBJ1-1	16	TGTGCCACCTCGGGAGCAAGTGGGAGAGGGAACACTGAAGCTTTCTTT	CATSGASGRGNTEAFF
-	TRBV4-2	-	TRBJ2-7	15	TGTGCCAGCAGCCAAGAGAGACAGGAAACCTACGAGCAGTACTTC	CASSQERQETYEQYF
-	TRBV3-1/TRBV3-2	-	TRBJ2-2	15	TGTGCCAGCAGCCAAGGAATTATCTCGGGCGGGGAGCTGTTTTTT	CASSQGIISGGELFF
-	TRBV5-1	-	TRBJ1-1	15	TGCGCCAGCAGCTTGAACACGGTGAGGGACACTGAAGCTTTCTTT	CASSLNTVRDTEAFF
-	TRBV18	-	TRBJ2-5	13	TGTGCCAGCTCCCCGACGAATGGAGAGACCCAGTACTTC	CASSPTNGETQYF
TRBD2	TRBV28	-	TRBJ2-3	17	TGTGCCAGCAGTTTAATGAAGACTAGCGGACTCACAGATACGCAGTATTTT	CASSLMKTSGLTDTQYF
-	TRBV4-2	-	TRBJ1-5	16	TGTGCCAGCAGCCAAGAAATCAGGGGCAGGGGTCAGCCCCAGCATTTT	CASSQEIRGRGQPQHF
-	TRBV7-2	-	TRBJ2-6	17	TGTGCCAGCAGCCCCCAGGGGCGGTTCTCTGGGGCCAACGTCCTGACTTTC	CASSPQGRFSGANVLTF
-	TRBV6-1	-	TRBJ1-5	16	TGTGCCAGCAGTGAAGAGGGGAATTATAGCAATCAGCCCCAGCATTTT	CASSEEGNYSNQPQHF
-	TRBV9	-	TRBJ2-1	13	TGTGCCAGCAGCGTGGGGTGGGGGCAGGAGCAGTTCTTC	CASSVGWGQEQFF
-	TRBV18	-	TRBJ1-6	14	TGTGCCAGCTCACCACAGGGAATCCCATCACCCCTCCACTTT	CASSPQGIPSPLHF
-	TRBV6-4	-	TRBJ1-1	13	TGTGCCAGCAGTGACGCCGGGGACACTGAAGCTTTCTTT	CASSDAGDTEAFF
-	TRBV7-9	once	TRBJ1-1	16	TGTGCCAGCAGCTCCACCGGTAGAGGGGTGAACACTGAAGCTTTCTTT	CASSSTGRGVNTEAFF
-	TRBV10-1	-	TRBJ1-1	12	TGCGCCAGCAGCTCATCCGCAAGGCGGGCTTTCTTT	CASSSSARRAFF
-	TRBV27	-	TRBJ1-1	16	TGTGCCAGCAGTTTAGCGCGAAGGGACGGGAACACTGAAGCTTTCTTT	CASSLARRDGNTEAFF
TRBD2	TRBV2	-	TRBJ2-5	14	TGTGCCAGCAGCGGGGGACTAGAACAAGAGACCCAGTACTTC	CASSGGLEQETQYF
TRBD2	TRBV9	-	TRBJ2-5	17	TGTGCCAGCAGCGTAGGGTTTAGCGGGGGGGCGAGAGAGACCCAGTACTTC	CASSVGFSGGARETQYF
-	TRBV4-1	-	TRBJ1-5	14	TGCGCCAGCAGCCAAGAGGGGAGCAATCAGCCCCAGCATTTT	CASSQEGSNQPQHF
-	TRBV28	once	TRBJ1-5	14	TGTGCCAGCAGTAACAGGGTGGGCAATCAGCCCCAGCATTTT	CASSNRVGNQPQHF
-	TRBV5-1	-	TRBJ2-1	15	TGCGCCAGCAGCTCGGGCGCGACCTCTGCCAATGAGCAGTTCTTC	CASSSGATSANEQFF
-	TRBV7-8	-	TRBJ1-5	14	TGTGCCAGCAGCTTCGGCAGGGGAGGACAGCCCCAGCATTTT	CASSFGRGGQPQHF
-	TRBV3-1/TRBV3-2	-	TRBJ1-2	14	TGTGCCAGCAGCTTCCTATTTGGCAACTATGGCTACACCTTC	CASSFLFGNYGYTF
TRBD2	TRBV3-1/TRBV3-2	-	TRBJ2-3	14	TGTGCCAGCAGCCATCGGGGGGGCACAGATACGCAGTATTTT	CASSHRGGTDTQYF